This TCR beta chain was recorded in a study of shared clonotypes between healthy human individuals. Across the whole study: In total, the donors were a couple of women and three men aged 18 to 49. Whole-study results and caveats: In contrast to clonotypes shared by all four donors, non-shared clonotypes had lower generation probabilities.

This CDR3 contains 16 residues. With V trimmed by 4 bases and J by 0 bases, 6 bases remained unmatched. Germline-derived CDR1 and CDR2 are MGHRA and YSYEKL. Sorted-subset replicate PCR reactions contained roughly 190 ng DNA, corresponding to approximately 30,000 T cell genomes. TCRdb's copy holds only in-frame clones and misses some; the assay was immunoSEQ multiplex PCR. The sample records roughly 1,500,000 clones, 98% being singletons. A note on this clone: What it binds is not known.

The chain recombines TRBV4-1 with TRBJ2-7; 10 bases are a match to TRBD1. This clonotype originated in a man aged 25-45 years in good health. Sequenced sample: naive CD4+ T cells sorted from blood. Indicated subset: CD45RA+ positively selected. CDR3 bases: TGCGCCAGCAGCCGACAGGGACAGGGGAGCTCCTACGAGCAGTACTTC. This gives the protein CASSRQGQGSSYEQYF.